What follows describes a single TCR beta chain. As handled by the study authors: Estimation of nucleated cell counts was performed using reference gene primer amplification. The repertoire was sequenced with immunoSEQ multiplex PCR; TCRdb's copy has only in-frame clones and lacks some. From that table come the V and J calls and clone size; the DNA was used to work out D and trimming. Of over 200,000 clones listed, 80% to 90% were seen once; the top ten hold roughly 5.7%. This CDR3 has 14 amino acids. V lost 6 bases, J lost 7 bases, and 16 bases lay in between. Germline assignment: CDR1 LNHDA and CDR2 SQIVND (reference sequence). This sample was included in a study of blood T cell repertoires in COVID-19.

This TCR was sampled from an elderly man with acute or convalescent COVID-19. Sequencing was done on a sample of peripheral blood. The V and J genes are TRBV19 and TRBJ1-3; D is ambiguous. The DNA of the CDR3 is TGTGCCAGTAGCGCCGTGGCGGGGAGGAACACCATATATTTT. It is translated as CASSAVAGRNTIYF.